This TCR beta chain was obtained from a study of PD-1 blockade in classical Hodgkin lymphoma. V was clipped by 4 bases and J by 3 bases, with 24 bases between them. CDR1 is LGHNA, CDR2 YNFKEQ, per germline. CDR3 length: 18 residues. Study-wide points: It was CD4+ TCR diversity, not CD8+, that rose significantly by C4D1. Some patients began nivolumab under 1 year after ASCT. These patients were excluded from later analyses.

This clone was observed a handful of times. The antigen is undetermined. Produced via immunoSEQ multiplex PCR; TCRdb's table is partial and in-frame only. The sample shows approximately 19,000 clones, 75% to 85% of them seen only once. With no exception, relapse followed autologous stem cell transplantation in all patients, and brentuximab vedotin exposure varied. The material was peripheral blood mononuclear cells (PBMCs), obtained before the second cycle of nivolumab. The rearrangement links TRBV4-2 to TRBJ1-1, with D possibly matching TRBD1 (5 bases). The receptor was isolated from a human donor with classical Hodgkin lymphoma. The CDR3 loop reads CASSPGKGGELKDTEAFF. DNA of the CDR3: TGTGCCAGCAGCCCAGGGAAGGGCGGGGAGCTTAAGGACACTGAAGCTTTCTTT.